A single sample is the source of the 7 T cell receptor beta chains below, sequenced in a study of CXCR3-negative and CXCR3-positive naive CD8 T cells. The study made its TRB cDNA libraries by 5' RACE, adding UMI labels. With the 5' RACE reads reprocessed, TCRdb shows one record per CDR3 protein and no DNA. The table for this sample gives roughly 7,900 distinct CDR3 sequences. Sequences were obtained from naive CXCR3- CD8+ T cells from blood. The sample's subset: CD45RO-CCR7+CD27+CD95- naive CD8+ T cells lacking CXCR3 (TNR3-). These TCRs come from a human donor in good health. Some clones in this sample may be carry-over from other donors' samples.

This clonotype is classed as medium-sized by frequency. V usage is TRBV29-1 and J usage is TRBJ2-7; as DNA is missing, the TRBD1 call by TCRdb cannot be tested. Germline V gene lookup returns CDR1 SQVTM and CDR2 ANQGSEA. The CDR3 covers 14 residues. This CDR3 is CSTTGTGGIYEQYF.

The V call is TRBV6-5, the J call TRBJ2-7; the TCRdb call, TRBD1, lacks DNA for checking. Germline loops: CDR1 MNHEY, CDR2 SVGAGI. The CDR3 spans 14 residues. CDR3 protein: CASSGTGNSYEQYF.

Considering frequency, this clonotype is medium-sized. The gene calls are TRBV29-1 and TRBJ2-7; TCRdb returns TRBD1, unconfirmable since there is no DNA. CDR3 length equals 16 residues. CDR1 and CDR2 (germline): SQVTM, ANQGSEA. The CDR3 reads CSVELGATGNHYEQYF.

By frequency, this clonotype registers medium-sized (0.01 to 0.1%). This chain links TRBV10-3 with TRBJ2-5; TCRdb's D call, TRBD2, is unchecked because there is no DNA. The CDR3 is 19 amino acids. Germline CDR1 is ENHRY and CDR2 is SYGVKD. CDR3 loop: CAISPEEAGTSGSWETQYF.

CDR3: CASIGPGMGEAFF. The chain couples TRBV2 to TRBJ1-1; the D call of TRBD1 rests on TCRdb alone, since no DNA is present to check it. The germline V gene has CDR1 SNHLY and CDR2 FYNNEI. The CDR3 covers 13 residues. The entire variable domain, with the rest obtained from reference TRBV2 and TRBJ1-1, is as follows: EPEVTQTPSHQVTQMGQEVILRCVPISNHLYFYWYRQILGQKVEFLVSFYNNEISEKSEIFDDQFSVERPDGSNFTLKIRSTKLEDSAMYFCASIGPGMGEAFFGQGTRLTVV.

The chain couples TRBV28 to TRBJ2-3; TCRdb lists TRBD1, though no DNA is available to test this call. The germline V gene has CDR1 MDHEN and CDR2 SYDVKM. The CDR3 has 15 residues. This CDR3 reads CASSSPPTGGDTQYF.

The chain links TRBV29-1 to TRBJ1-2; no DNA is available, so the TRBD1 call from TCRdb remains unchecked. CDR1 SQVTM and CDR2 ANQGSEA come from the germline V gene. The CDR3 has 13 residues. CDR3 in amino acids: CSVDQHGTYGYTF.